This TCR beta chain was captured by sequencing in a study of blood T cell repertoires in COVID-19. Study-wide context: Acute and convalescent COVID-19 specimens originated in the United States, Italy and Spain.

Seattle patients were enrolled while actively infected and followed longitudinally. Generated by immunoSEQ multiplex PCR, the TCRdb table keeps only in-frame clones and is missing some. The sample holds 250,000 to 300,000 clones; 70% to 90% are singletons and the top ten take around 13%. Trimming took off 1 base at V and 0 bases at J, with 10 bases between the two ends. The CDR3 consists of 16 residues. Germline V gene sequence: CDR1 MGHDK, CDR2 SYGVNS. The rearrangement links TRBV25-1 to TRBJ1-5; D gene unclear. This sequence was found in a woman aged 70-85 years with COVID-19, enrolled during active disease. Sequenced input: peripheral blood. The CDR3 here is CASSELDDYSNQPQHF. Written as DNA, the CDR3 is TGTGCCAGCAGTGAATTGGACGACTATAGCAATCAGCCCCAGCATTTT.